These T cell receptor beta chains were read from a single sample in a study of T-cell memory formation after mild COVID-19. Via MiXCR, TCRdb re-called the 5' RACE reads, giving one row per CDR3 protein. The sample includes about 360,000 distinct CDR3 sequences, 13% to 15% of them seen just once. Input material: PBMCs or a T cell subset sorted from them (not recorded which). These receptors originate from a man younger than 30 who had mild COVID-19 (a few samples of this study predate the infection). Cell type and time point are not known. Each CDR3 is given with its conserved first and last residue.

v_call: TRBV12-3/TRBV12-4
j_call: TRBJ1-1
cdr3_aa: CASRKEILTEAFF

v_call: TRBV15
j_call: TRBJ1-5
cdr3_aa: CATSRARPSTGGASGSNQPQHF

v_call: TRBV6-5
j_call: TRBJ2-3
cdr3_aa: CASSYSTSGGLITQYF

v_call: TRBV5-1
j_call: TRBJ2-2
cdr3_aa: CASSFRAAGELFF

v_call: TRBV18
j_call: TRBJ2-1
cdr3_aa: CASRDEGPPGGQFF

v_call: TRBV7-2
j_call: TRBJ1-5
cdr3_aa: CASSFVAGGSNQPQHF

v_call: TRBV12-3/TRBV12-4
j_call: TRBJ2-7
cdr3_aa: CASRNNRVSYEQYF

v_call: TRBV7-2
j_call: TRBJ2-5
cdr3_aa: CASSLIVPFFQETQYF

v_call: TRBV5-1
j_call: TRBJ2-7
cdr3_aa: CASSLGWGDYEQYF

v_call: TRBV9
j_call: TRBJ2-3
cdr3_aa: CASSRPGTPDTQYF

v_call: TRBV7-9
j_call: TRBJ2-3
cdr3_aa: CASSPPTSTDTQYF

v_call: TRBV7-2
j_call: TRBJ1-3
cdr3_aa: CASSLGVSGNTIYF

v_call: TRBV6-5
j_call: TRBJ1-2
cdr3_aa: CASSYLGDITNYGYTF

v_call: TRBV6-5
j_call: TRBJ2-5
cdr3_aa: CASSYGGRETQYF

v_call: TRBV5-6
j_call: TRBJ2-7
cdr3_aa: CASSPNTRMVGEQYF

v_call: TRBV12-1
j_call: TRBJ2-3
cdr3_aa: CASSSPWNF

v_call: TRBV12-3/TRBV12-4
j_call: TRBJ2-3
cdr3_aa: CASGRDRGSDTQYF

v_call: TRBV6-6
j_call: TRBJ2-7
cdr3_aa: CASTYLGGSYEQYF

v_call: TRBV11-2
j_call: TRBJ2-7
cdr3_aa: CASSLYPAGHEQYF

v_call: TRBV27
j_call: TRBJ1-5
cdr3_aa: CASSSINGVGQPQHF

v_call: TRBV20-1
j_call: TRBJ1-6
cdr3_aa: CSARLGTGSSPLHF

v_call: TRBV5-1
j_call: TRBJ2-3
cdr3_aa: CASWETGHTQYF

v_call: TRBV6-6
j_call: TRBJ1-6
cdr3_aa: CASNARGSDSPLHF

v_call: TRBV30
j_call: TRBJ2-5
cdr3_aa: CAWTPYRGMQTQYF

v_call: TRBV9
j_call: TRBJ2-3
cdr3_aa: CASSGRHSTDTQYF

v_call: TRBV7-9
j_call: TRBJ1-1
cdr3_aa: CASSLTKGTEAFF

v_call: TRBV18
j_call: TRBJ1-1
cdr3_aa: CASSPQSFAEAFF

v_call: TRBV23-1
j_call: TRBJ2-7
cdr3_aa: CASRYAQQYEQYF

v_call: TRBV6-5
j_call: TRBJ2-6
cdr3_aa: CASSYTVSGANVLTF